This T cell receptor beta chain stems from a study of T cell repertoires in cytomegalovirus infection. The overall study: Indicated by public TCR beta signatures were CMV infection and matching HLA type. Findings and caveats of the study: Clonotype analysis showed dominance of the ex vivo response by HLA-C-restricted CMV-specific TCR beta clonotypes.

Each CDR3 protein is one row after TCRdb ran MiXCR on the reads. This table holds hundreds of thousands of distinct CDR3 sequences, approximately 31% found once. The CDR3 is 15 residues long. V was pared by 7 bases and J by 4 bases, with 10 bases of the junction left unmatched. Germline CDR1 is SQVTM and CDR2 is ANQGSEA. This clonotype was seen only a few times. What it binds is unknown. This specimen was cultured CD8+ T cells from PBMCs, taken from culture after CMV antigen stimulation. This rearrangement joins TRBV29-1 to TRBJ2-2, with 9 bases matching TRBD1. The sequence was obtained from a human donor in good health (CMV status not recorded). Some clones in this sample may be carry-over from other donors' samples. The CDR3 region has the DNA TGCAGCGCTACTGGACAGGGGTCGGGCACCGGGGAGCTGTTTTTT. This sequence encodes CSATGQGSGTGELFF.